This TCR beta chain was profiled in a study of cytomegalovirus exposure and HLA in healthy donors. Study conclusions and caveats: With high specificity and sensitivity, the classifier reportedly diagnosed cytomegalovirus status. Using a false discovery rate of 0.05, a later analysis showed that approximately 18,000 TCR beta sequences were associated with HLA alleles.

This clone was counted between two and nine times. The antigen remains undetermined. This PCR relied on a set of 60 Vbeta primers and 13 Jbeta primers. Sequencing used immunoSEQ multiplex PCR; TCRdb keeps in-frame clones, though not all of them. The table records approximately 170,000 clones, about 77% of them present only once. This CDR3 is built from 13 residues. Germline V gives CDR1 MNHNY, CDR2 SVGAGI (reference sequence). V shed 0 bases and J shed 8 bases, with 10 bases lying between them. Healthy individuals who donated bone marrow served as the donors. This TCR was recovered from a woman aged 40-49 years in good health and CMV-seropositive. The sequencing input was PBMCs. V and J are TRBV6-6 and TRBJ1-1; D gene unclear. The CDR3 DNA reads as TGTGCCAGCAGTTACTCCTCTACCGCAGAAGCTTTCTTT. Its protein product is CASSYSSTAEAFF.